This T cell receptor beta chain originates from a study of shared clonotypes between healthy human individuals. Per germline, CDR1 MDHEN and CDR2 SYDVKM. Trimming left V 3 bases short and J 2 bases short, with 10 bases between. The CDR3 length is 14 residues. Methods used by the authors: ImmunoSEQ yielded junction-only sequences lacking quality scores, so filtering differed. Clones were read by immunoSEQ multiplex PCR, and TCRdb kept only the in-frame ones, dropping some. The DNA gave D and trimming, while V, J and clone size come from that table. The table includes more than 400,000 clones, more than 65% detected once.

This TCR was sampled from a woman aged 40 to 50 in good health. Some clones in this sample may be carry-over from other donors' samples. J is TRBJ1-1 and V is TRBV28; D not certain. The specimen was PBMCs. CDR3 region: CASSLRRDNTEAFF. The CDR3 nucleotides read TGTGCCAGCAGTTTGCGGAGAGACAACACTGAAGCTTTCTTT. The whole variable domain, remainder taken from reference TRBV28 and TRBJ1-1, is DVKVTQSSRYLVKRTGEKVFLECVQDMDHENMFWYRQDPGLGLRLIYFSYDVKMKEKGDIPEGYSVSREKKERFSLILESASTNQTSMYLCASSLRRDNTEAFFGQGTRLTVV.